A single sample is the source of the 18 T cell receptor beta chains below, sequenced in a study of T cell responses to AZD1222 COVID-19 vaccine. Some clones are missing from TCRdb's copy, which holds only in-frame ones; the method was immunoSEQ multiplex PCR. The table includes some 100,000 clones, 70% to 90% detected once. The sample here was peripheral blood, taken 28 days after the second AZD1222 dose. The source of these receptors is an adult who received the AZD1222 COVID-19 vaccine.

This clone showed up many times. The J gene is TRBJ2-6, the V gene TRBV6-6; D not resolved. V was trimmed by 2 bases and J by 0 bases, leaving 2 bases between them. The CDR3 has 14 amino acids. Germline V gene data show CDR1 as MNHNY and CDR2 as SVGAGI (reference sequence). The chain's CDR3 is CASSYDSGANVLTF. In DNA form, the CDR3 reads TGTGCCAGCAGTTACGACTCTGGGGCCAACGTCCTGACTTTC.

The gene calls are TRBV29-1 and TRBJ1-2; a possible D gene is TRBD1 (5 bases). The CDR3 loop spans 11 amino acids. V was pared by 6 bases and J by 7 bases, with 12 bases between. Per germline, CDR1 SQVTM and CDR2 ANQGSEA. CDR3 amino acids: CSVTGLSGYTF. The CDR3 DNA sequence: TGCAGCGTCACAGGTCTGAGTGGCTACACCTTC. Together with reference TRBV29-1 and TRBJ1-2, the CDR3 gives the full variable domain: SAVISQKPSRDICQRGTSLTIQCQVDSQVTMMFWYRQQPGQSLTLIATANQGSEATYESGFVIDKFPISRPNLTFSTLTVSNMSPEDSSIYLCSVTGLSGYTFGSGTRLTVV.

The chain uses TRBV29-1 and TRBJ1-6; 7 bases map to TRBD1. Germline trimming cut 3 bases from V and 10 bases from J; bases unmatched to any gene: 6. Germline CDR1 is SQVTM and CDR2 is ANQGSEA. The CDR3 length is 13 residues. CDR3 region: CSVESRGLSPLHF. CDR3 in DNA: TGCAGCGTTGAGTCCAGGGGGTTATCACCCCTCCACTTT.

The chain links TRBV19 to TRBJ1-3, with a weak D call TRBD1 (5 bases). Trimming left V 7 bases short and J 4 bases short, with 20 bases between. Germline V lookup: CDR1 LNHDA, CDR2 SQIVND (reference sequence). The CDR3 runs to 16 residues. CDR3: CASTSGPRVAGNTIYF. The CDR3 nucleotides read TGTGCCAGTACCTCGGGACCGCGAGTAGCGGGAAACACCATATATTTT.

This chain connects TRBV14 to TRBJ1-2, with unresolved D. The V end lost 4 bases, the J end lost 2 bases, and 14 bases lay between the germline ends. CDR1 and CDR2 from the germline V gene are SGHDN and FVKESK. The CDR3 spans 15 residues. CDR3 loop: CASSRFLGWNYGYTF. CDR3 nucleotides: TGTGCCAGCAGCCGCTTTTTAGGGTGGAACTATGGCTACACCTTC.

This chain connects TRBV10-2 to TRBJ1-6; D is ambiguous. CDR1 and CDR2 from the germline V gene are WSHSY and SAAADI. The V end lost 3 bases, the J end lost 0 bases, and 6 bases lay between the germline ends. The CDR3 has 15 residues. In nucleotides, the CDR3 is TGCGCCAGCAGTGACAGGAGCTCCTATAATTCACCCCTCCACTTT. It codes for CASSDRSSYNSPLHF.

The gene calls are TRBV27 and TRBJ2-7; no reliable D call. Trimming removed 2 bases from V and 0 bases from J, with 11 bases in between. CDR3 length: 15 residues. Germline V gives CDR1 MNHEY, CDR2 SMNVEV (reference sequence). The CDR3 loop reads CASSLRPQSSYEQYF. CDR3 nucleotide sequence: TGTGCCAGCAGTTTACGCCCGCAGAGCTCCTACGAGCAGTACTTC.

The chain joins TRBV7-9 to TRBJ2-7; D unresolved. This CDR3 contains 13 residues. V was shortened by 1 base and J by 2 bases, with 6 bases between the two germline ends. The germline V gene encodes CDR1 SEHNR and CDR2 FQNEAQ (reference sequence). CDR3 DNA sequence: TGTGCCAGCAGCTTAGACGGCCCCTACGAGCAGTACTTC. Translation gives CASSLDGPYEQYF. Together with reference TRBV7-9 and TRBJ2-7, the CDR3 gives the full variable domain: DTGVSQNPRHKITKRGQNVTFRCDPISEHNRLYWYRQTLGQGPEFLTYFQNEAQLEKSRLLSDRFSAERPKGSFSTLEIQRTEQGDSAMYLCASSLDGPYEQYFGPGTRLTVT.

The rearrangement uses TRBV29-1 and TRBJ2-2; D remains ambiguous. The CDR3 has 13 amino acids. Germline-derived CDR1 and CDR2 are SQVTM and ANQGSEA. V was shortened by 6 bases and J by 2 bases, with 10 bases between the two germline ends. The CDR3 DNA reads as TGCAGCGTCAGTATCGGAAACACCGGGGAGCTGTTTTTT. Amino acid sequence: CSVSIGNTGELFF.

This sequence joins TRBV9 and TRBJ2-2; D unresolved. In germline, CDR1 is SGDLS, CDR2 YYNGEE. Trimming stripped 0 bases from V and 6 bases from J, with 6 bases between. The CDR3 sequence is 13 residues long. The CDR3 protein is CASSVVKSGELFF. The CDR3 DNA sequence: TGTGCCAGCAGCGTAGTAAAATCCGGGGAGCTGTTTTTT.

J is TRBJ2-5 and V is TRBV5-1; D is perhaps TRBD2 (6 bases). CDR3 length equals 14 residues. V lost 1 base, J lost 3 bases, and 10 bases lay in between. The germline V gene encodes CDR1 SGHRS and CDR2 YFSETQ. This chain's CDR3 is CASSLSGVEETQYF. CDR3 sequence (DNA): TGCGCCAGCAGCTTGTCGGGGGTTGAAGAGACCCAGTACTTC.

This chain connects TRBV6-2 or TRBV6-3 to TRBJ2-1; 7 nucleotides align to TRBD2. The V gene end was trimmed by 5 bases and the J gene end by 3 bases; junction bases not matched to a gene: 7. The CDR3 sequence is 15 residues long. CDR1 and CDR2 (germline): MNHEY, SVGEGT. Written as DNA, the CDR3 is TGTGCCAGCAGTGGGCTGGGGAGGGTCTACAATGAGCAGTTCTTC. Translating gives CASSGLGRVYNEQFF.

The chain uses TRBV7-3 and TRBJ1-2, with TRBD1 matching over 8 bases. J lost 8 bases, V lost 5 bases, and 7 bases had no gene match. The CDR3 contains 13 residues. Germline-derived CDR1 and CDR2 are SGHTA and FQGTGA. CDR3 DNA sequence: TGTGCCAGCAGCCAGGACAGGGTGTACGGCTACACCTTC. Amino acid sequence: CASSQDRVYGYTF.

This clone was seen only a few times. The chain employs TRBV18 and TRBJ2-3; 12 positions match TRBD2. Germline V CDR1 and CDR2: KGHSH, LQKENI. CDR3 size: 16 residues. After removal of 6 bases from V and 5 bases from J, the junction contained 9 bases not matched to a gene. CDR3 amino acids: CASSARTSGTGDTQYF. The CDR3 region has the DNA TGTGCCAGCTCGGCGAGGACTAGCGGGACGGGAGATACGCAGTATTTT. Full variable domain (remainder filled in from reference TRBV18 and TRBJ2-3): NAGVMQNPRHLVRRRGQEARLRCSPMKGHSHVYWYRQLPEEGLKFMVYLQKENIIDESGMPKERFSAEFPKEGPSILRIQQVVRGDSAAYFCASSARTSGTGDTQYFGPGTRLTVL.

The chain links TRBV4-1 to TRBJ2-7, with a tentative D call TRBD1 (5 bases). Between the trimmed V and J ends, which lost 4 bases and 1 base, there was a span of 17 bases. Germline values: CDR1 MGHRA, CDR2 YSYEKL. The CDR3 covers 16 residues. In nucleotides, the CDR3 is TGCGCCAGCAGCCCAGGGCTGGCAGGAAGGTCCTACGAGCAGTACTTC. Translated: CASSPGLAGRSYEQYF.

This clone was detected only once. CDR3 nucleotides: TGTGCCAGCAGCTTCCGGGGCCCATCTAGCACAGATACGCAGTATTTT. Amino acid sequence: CASSFRGPSSTDTQYF. The chain has TRBV2 and TRBJ2-3; the D gene could be TRBD1 or TRBD2 (5 bases each). This CDR3 has 16 residues. Germline V gives CDR1 SNHLY, CDR2 FYNNEI. V shed 6 bases and J shed 0 bases, with 16 bases lying between them.

The chain couples TRBV5-1 to TRBJ1-2; TRBD1 might be the D (6 bases). V lost 4 bases and J 4 bases, leaving 17 bases between the germline ends. The V gene's germline CDR1 is SGHRS and CDR2 YFSETQ. The CDR3 totals 15 residues. Here the CDR3 DNA reads TGCGCCAGCAGCCCCGAGGGGGACCCTTCCTATGGCTACACCTTC. Translated: CASSPEGDPSYGYTF.

This chain uses TRBV27 with TRBJ2-1; TRBD2 agrees at 10 bases. V was clipped by 0 bases and J by 6 bases; unmatched bases: 11. This CDR3 has 18 residues. CDR1 and CDR2 (germline): MNHEY, SMNVEV (reference sequence). CDR3 sequence: CASSLSWASGGPRNEQFF. For the CDR3, the DNA is TGTGCCAGCAGTTTATCGTGGGCTAGCGGGGGCCCCCGCAATGAGCAGTTCTTC.